The entry that follows covers one T cell receptor (beta chain) sequence. These data originate in a study of blood T cell repertoires in COVID-19. Study context: The United States, Italy and Spain were the sources of the acute and convalescent COVID-19 samples. PBMCs, B-cell-depleted T cells, or T cells were the source of the cDNA or gDNA that made up the material.

Assay used: immunoSEQ multiplex PCR; TCRdb lists only in-frame clones, some missing. The top ten clones hold 27% of a sample with approximately 85,000 clones, around 86% of them seen once. CDR1 is LNHDA and CDR2 is SQIVND in the germline V gene (reference sequence). V dropped 5 bases and J dropped 4; count of bases not matched to a gene: 7. CDR3 length: 14 residues. This clonotype originated in a man over 45 with active or convalescent COVID-19. The chain couples TRBV19 to TRBJ1-1; 7 bases agree with TRBD1. Material: peripheral blood. CDR3 loop: CASSARGRGTEAFF. Written as DNA, the CDR3 is TGTGCCAGTAGTGCAAGGGGGCGCGGCACTGAAGCTTTCTTT.